This T cell receptor (beta chain) is from a study of early T cells in non-severe SARS-CoV-2 infection. Trimming cost V 6 bases and J 3 bases; bases outside gene matches: 4. The length of the CDR3 is 13 residues. CDR1 is LNHDA and CDR2 is SQIVND in the germline V gene (reference sequence). This clonotype was seen many times. TCRdb redid the calling of the 5' RACE reads with MiXCR, one entry per CDR3 protein. Among roughly 34,000 distinct CDR3 sequences listed, 4.7% were seen once. V and J are TRBV19 and TRBJ2-7; 8 bases align to TRBD2. The receptor comes from an adult who was a healthcare worker with PCR-confirmed SARS-CoV-2 infection or an uninfected control (not recorded which). Sequenced input: whole blood. The CDR3 DNA sequence: TGTGCCAGTAGCCCCGGGACTAGCTACGAGCAGTACTTC. This sequence encodes CASSPGTSYEQYF.